This T cell receptor (beta chain) is from a study of blood T cell repertoires in COVID-19 (TCRdb year 2020). As for the study more broadly: Samples covering the acute and convalescent phases of COVID-19 were provided by collaborators in the United States, Italy and Spain. The material from the prospective study consisted of cDNA or gDNA derived from T cells, B-cell-depleted T cells, or PBMCs. Sample metadata almost always included a de-identified subject ID, COVID-19 status, age in years and sex. Where available, HLA class I and class II types were taken from metadata supplied by the sample provider and were not determined by assay-based typing. Samples came from the ongoing ImmuneRACE study (first 160 participants) plus 1,254 subjects from 6 global collaborators. The dataset comprised deeply sampled blood TCRbeta repertoires from subjects exposed to, actively infected with, or recovered from COVID-19. The repertoires were released in a freely available public database meant as a resource for research on the immune response to SARS-CoV-2. Overall study results and their limits: The quantity of clinical and demographic metadata differed by source and by participant and was supplied without curation.

In the germline V gene, CDR1 corresponds to SNHLY and CDR2 to FYNNEI. The germline V and J ends show losses of 9 bases and 6 bases respectively, and no gene match explains 9 bases of the junction. Its CDR3 holds 13 amino acids, cysteine through phenylalanine. Of all the DNA, just the CDR3 is kept, 39 bases in frame from base 1. TCRbeta CDR3 regions were amplified from genomic DNA using the immunoSEQ Assay, a bias-controlled multiplex PCR. The source study handled its data this way. The number of nucleated cells in each sample was estimated from the amplification of reference gene primers within the assay. Sequence reads were collapsed and filtered to measure the absolute abundance of every unique TCRbeta CDR3 rearrangement. For each sample, productive Simpson clonality was calculated as the square root of Simpson's diversity index across productive rearrangements. TCRdb stores this immuneACCESS table with in-frame sequences only. Part of the clones is absent; in the studies checked, under half of the shortfall reflects unresolved V genes, and no reason is known for the rest. Clone size and the V and J calls come from that table; the DNA yielded D and trimming. The sample table shows some 180,000 clones, and roughly 76% are seen once. The ten biggest clones cover about 9% of the sample.

Of note for this clone: Its antigen remains undetermined. There are no base qualities to consult, and no much larger clone falls within one base.

Whole blood was collected in K2EDTA tubes by collaborating institutions according to the institutions' own protocols. For TCRbeta analysis, collaborator samples were shipped as frozen whole blood, as isolated PBMCs, or as DNA extracted from either sample type. This TCR came from a woman aged 45 to 65 with active or convalescent COVID-19. The sequencing sample was made of peripheral blood. The chain joins TRBV2 to TRBJ2-7, with TRBD1 matching 9 junction bases. The sequenced DNA: TGTGCCAGTCACCCGGGACAGGGCTTCGAGCAGTACTTC. Its protein reads: CASHPGQGFEQYF.